This TCR beta chain is drawn from a study of T cell responses to AZD1222 COVID-19 vaccine. On the study more broadly: Samples with a second dose at about 4 or about 12 weeks were pooled together.

Study-level points and caveats: Unmutated variant regions are reportedly the target of nearly half of TCRs that are spike-specific.

This table comes from immunoSEQ multiplex PCR, and its TCRdb copy is limited to in-frame clones, with some not included. The top ten clones hold around 0.6% of a sample with more than 250,000 clones, just over 90% of them seen once. Note on this clone: Its antigen is still unknown.

Trimming took off 4 bases at V and 6 bases at J, with 9 bases between the two ends. The CDR3 has 13 residues. In germline, CDR1 is SNHLY, CDR2 FYNNEI. The chain combines TRBV2 with TRBJ2-2, with D tentatively TRBD2 (6 bases). Sequences were derived from peripheral blood, sampled on day 0 of AZD1222 vaccination. The origin of this receptor is an adult in good health. Here the CDR3 reads CASSGRGAGELFF. CDR3 coding DNA: TGTGCCAGCAGTGGGAGGGGTGCCGGGGAGCTGTTTTTT.